This T cell receptor beta chain was observed in a study of blood T cell repertoires in COVID-19 (dated by TCRdb to about 2020). About the study as a whole: Samples covering the acute and convalescent phases of COVID-19 were provided by collaborators in the United States, Italy and Spain. Samples were obtained from the ongoing ImmuneRACE study (first 160 participants) and from 1,000 to 1,500 subjects provided by 6 global collaborators. A freely available public database, intended as a resource for researchers studying the immune response to SARS-CoV-2, is where the repertoires were released. Where available, HLA class I and class II types were obtained from metadata supplied by the sample provider rather than from assay-based typing. The dataset comprised deeply sampled blood TCRbeta repertoires from subjects exposed to, actively infected with, or recovered from COVID-19. The prospective study material was composed of cDNA or gDNA derived from T cells, B-cell-depleted T cells, or PBMCs. The sample metadata nearly always contained a de-identified subject ID, COVID-19 status, age in years and sex.

Broader findings and caveats from the paper: The amount of clinical and demographic metadata varied by source and participant and was provided uncurated.

TCRbeta CDR3 regions were amplified from genomic DNA using the immunoSEQ Assay, a bias-controlled multiplex PCR. Under the source paper's analysis protocol: The number of nucleated cells in each sample was estimated from the amplification of reference gene primers within the assay. Sequence reads were collapsed and filtered to measure the absolute abundance of every unique TCRbeta CDR3 rearrangement. For each sample, productive Simpson clonality was calculated as the square root of Simpson's diversity index over productive rearrangements. TCRdb took over this immuneACCESS table, retaining in-frame rearrangements with V and J assigned. Such tables are incomplete; in checked studies, under half of the missing clones stem from an unresolved V gene, and the remainder is unexplained. The DNA was the basis for D and trimming; V, J and clone size are from that table. The sample contains about 53,000 clones, just under 90% of them found a single time. Under 5% of the sample is held by the ten biggest clonotypes.

As to this clone: Its antigen is currently not known. No per-base quality is available; no much larger clone lies one base away.

Reading from cysteine to phenylalanine, the CDR3 counts 15 amino acids. The sequence is cut down to CDR3 DNA, 45 bases in frame from base 1. Between the V and J ends, shortened by 5 bases and 5 bases respectively, the junction contains 18 bases. CDR1 and CDR2, per the germline V gene, are SGHAT and FQNNGV. Collaborating institutions collected whole blood in K2EDTA tubes following their own protocols. For TCRbeta analysis, collaborators shipped samples as frozen whole blood, isolated PBMCs, or DNA extracted from either of those sample types. In this chain, TRBV11-2 is recombined with TRBJ2-5; a weak D assignment points to TRBD2 (7 bases agree). The TCR originated in a man aged 50-59 years with acute or convalescent COVID-19. Source material: peripheral blood. The DNA sequence reads TGTGCCAGCAGCCCCCATCGGGGGGCCCCTGAGACCCAGTACTTC. This translates into CASSPHRGAPETQYF.